A single sample is the source of the 11 T cell receptor beta chains below, sequenced in a study of metastatic and nonmetastatic thyroid tumors. Nobody among the patients had been given any treatment before thyroid surgery. TCRdb reprocessed the PCR reads using MiXCR. The data show over 11,000 clones, less than 25% seen once. The source material was blood. Every receptor here comes from a female donor with papillary thyroid cancer or a benign thyroid nodule (not recorded which). Some clones in this sample may be carry-over from other donors' samples.

The rearrangement links TRBV9 to TRBJ2-2, with TRBD2 matching 12 bases. This CDR3 region has 17 residues. V lost 0 bases to trimming and J lost 7 bases; unmatched junction nucleotides: 7. Germline values: CDR1 SGDLS, CDR2 YYNGEE. The CDR3 protein is CASSVALAGGPSGELFF. The CDR3 nucleotides are TGTGCCAGCAGCGTAGCGCTAGCGGGAGGGCCTAGCGGGGAGCTGTTTTTT.

This clone was counted many times. The chain uses TRBV5-8 and TRBJ2-1; D possibly corresponds to TRBD2 (5 bases). CDR1 and CDR2 (germline): SGHTS, YDEGEE. This CDR3 contains 12 residues. V dropped 6 bases and J dropped 5 bases, with 9 bases sitting between them. CDR3 in amino acids: CASILGDNEQFF. CDR3 nucleotides: TGTGCCAGCATCCTGGGAGACAATGAGCAGTTCTTC. The full variable domain, rest sourced from reference TRBV5-8 and TRBJ2-1, is EAGVTQSPTHLIKTRGQQATLRCSPISGHTSVYWYQQALGLGLQFLLWYDEGEERNRGNFPPRFSGRQFPNYSSELNVNALELEDSALYLCASILGDNEQFFGPGTRLTVL.

Remarks on this clone: A much larger clone lies a single base off, so this may be a read error. Other nucleotide sequences in the sample specify the same CDR3. The rearrangement uses TRBV29-1 and TRBJ1-1; possible D gene TRBD1, 5 bases. CDR3 length equals 13 residues. CDR1 SQVTM and CDR2 ANQGSEA come from the germline V gene. Deletions cut 6 bases from V and 2 bases from J, with 13 bases between. CDR3 amino acids: CSVRDPLNTEAFF. CDR3 nucleotides: TGCAGCGTGAGGGACCCGCTTAACACTGAAGCTTTCTTT.

This clone is deemed medium-sized. The V gene is TRBV12-3 or TRBV12-4, the J gene TRBJ2-1; 12 bases agree with TRBD2. CDR3 length: 15 amino acids. Losses at the gene ends were 7 bases for V and 8 bases for J; bases not matched to a gene: 9. CDR3 coding DNA: TGTGCCAGCATTGAAGGACTAGCGGGATGGGATGAGCAGTTCTTC. Residues: CASIEGLAGWDEQFF.

This clone was observed a handful of times. The germline gene is not matched at one end of the junction; a read error may be the cause. The chain has TRBV19 and TRBJ2-7, with D perhaps TRBD2 (6 bases). The germline gives CDR1 LNHDA, CDR2 SQIVND (reference sequence). CDR3 length: 15 amino acids. The CDR3: CASSARGGFNYEEYF. CDR3 in DNA: TGTGCCAGTAGTGCCCGTGGAGGGTTCAACTACGAGGAGTACTTC.

The rearrangement joins TRBV7-3 to TRBJ2-1; the D gene is possibly TRBD2 (6 bases). Germline V lookup: CDR1 SGHTA, CDR2 FQGTGA. The CDR3 spans 15 residues. CDR3 DNA sequence: TGTGCTATCAGCTTAGTCCCGGGGGCCTACAATGAGCAGTTCTTC. Its protein is CAISLVPGAYNEQFF.

This clone was counted a few times. The junction shows a germline mismatch at one end, possibly a read error. The chain is built from TRBV28 and TRBJ1-5; no reliable D call. The germline CDR1 and CDR2 sequences are MDHEN and SYDVKM. The CDR3 has 13 amino acids. CDR3 region: CASSYESKQPQHF. The CDR3 region has the DNA TGTGCCAGCAGTTACGAGTCCAAGCAGCCACAGCATTTT.

The chain has TRBV6-1 and TRBJ1-5; D gene uncertain. Trimming stripped 1 base from V and 14 bases from J, with 15 bases between. The CDR3 spans 13 residues. The germline gives CDR1 MNHNS, CDR2 SASEGT. CDR3 in DNA: TGTGCCAGCAGTGAAGACCTTAATCAGACCAAGCATTTT. Residues: CASSEDLNQTKHF.

A note on this clone: The junction shows a germline mismatch at one end, possibly a read error. The chain employs TRBV7-2 and TRBJ2-1; tentative D call: TRBD2 (6 bases). The CDR3 consists of 13 residues. From germline, CDR1 is SGHTA and CDR2 FQGNSA. CDR3 sequence (DNA): TGTGCCAGCAGCTTTTGGGTAGCGGCTGAGCAGTTATTC. Translating it yields CASSFWVAAEQLF.

This clone is categorized as medium-sized. The chain joins TRBV6-1 to TRBJ2-3, with 11 bases identical to TRBD2. The CDR3 totals 16 residues. Per the germline V gene, CDR1 is MNHNS and CDR2 is SASEGT. Trimming took 0 bases from V and 2 from J; bases not matched to a gene: 1. The DNA for the CDR3 is TGTGCCAGCAGTGAAGCTAGCGGGGGGGCCACAGATACGCAGTATTTT. It yields the protein CASSEASGGATDTQYF.

In its sample, this clone was seen many times. A much larger clone differs by one base, so this may be a read error. Other nucleotide sequences in the sample specify the same CDR3. J is TRBJ1-6 and V is TRBV2; maybe TRBD1 (5 bases). This CDR3 has 14 amino acids. Between the trimmed V and J ends, which lost 6 bases and 5 bases, there was a span of 11 bases. Germline values: CDR1 SNHLY, CDR2 FYNNEI. CDR3: CASSLTGDNSPLHF. CDR3 coding DNA: TGTGCCAGCAGCTTGACGGGGGATAATTCACCCCTCCACTTT.